This T cell receptor beta chain was profiled in a study of T-cell memory formation after mild COVID-19. Study conclusions and caveats: Later expanders leaned CD4+, whereas day 15 to 85 contracting clones were balanced CD4/CD8. There was no confirmation that second-wave clones peaking on day 37 were SARS-CoV-2 specific.

TCR alpha and TCR beta cDNA libraries with sample barcodes and UMIs came from 5'RACE using constant-segment primers. TCRdb redid the calling of the 5' RACE reads with MiXCR, one entry per CDR3 protein. The sample has around 250,000 distinct CDR3 sequences, about 16% seen once. Germline V lookup: CDR1 MNHNY, CDR2 SVGAGI (reference sequence). The CDR3 runs to 15 residues. V was shortened by 0 bases and J by 4 bases, with 13 bases between the two germline ends. As for this clonotype: Antigen unknown.

The chain combines TRBV6-6 with TRBJ2-7; D might be TRBD1 or TRBD2, each matching 5 bases. The sequence was obtained from a man between 18 and 35 years old who had mild COVID-19 (a few samples of this study predate the infection). Cell type and time point are not known. Sample: PBMCs or a T cell subset sorted from them (not recorded which). The CDR3 nucleotides read TGTGCCAGCAGTTACTCGTTGGTGGGGGATTACGAGCAGTACGTC. Translated, it gives CASSYSLVGDYEQYV.